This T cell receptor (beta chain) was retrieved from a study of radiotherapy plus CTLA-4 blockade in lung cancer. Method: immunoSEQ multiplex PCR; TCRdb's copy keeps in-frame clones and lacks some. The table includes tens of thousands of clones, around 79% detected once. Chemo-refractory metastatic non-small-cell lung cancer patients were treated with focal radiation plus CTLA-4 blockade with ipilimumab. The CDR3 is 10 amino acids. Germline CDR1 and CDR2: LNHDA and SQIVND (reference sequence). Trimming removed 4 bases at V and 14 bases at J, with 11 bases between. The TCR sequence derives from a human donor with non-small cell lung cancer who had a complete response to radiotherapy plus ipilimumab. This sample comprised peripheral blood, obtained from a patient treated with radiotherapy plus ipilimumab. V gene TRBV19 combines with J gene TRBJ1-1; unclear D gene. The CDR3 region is CASSRHGVFF. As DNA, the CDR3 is TGTGCCAGTAGTAGACACGGGGTGTTCTTT.